These T cell receptor beta chains were read from a single sample in a study of blood T cell repertoires in COVID-19. The data were produced by immunoSEQ multiplex PCR, yet TCRdb's version contains in-frame clones alone and is incomplete. Of about 140,000 clones listed, approximately 86% are singletons. The material sequenced was peripheral blood. The origin of the receptors is a woman in her fifties or sixties with acute or convalescent COVID-19. Both conserved end residues are part of each CDR3. The D gene is left open where the match is weak. Clone size is stated in some rows and not others, as once, few, many or a class when expanded.

j_call clone_size d_call v_call cdr3_aa cdr3_nt
TRBJ2-1 . TRBD2 TRBV6-5 CASSGTSGYNEQFF TGTGCCAGCAGCGGGACTAGCGGCTACAATGAGCAGTTCTTC
TRBJ2-7 . TRBD1 TRBV5-1 CASSLAGTGTPSYEQYF TGCGCCAGCAGCTTGGCCGGGACAGGGACCCCATCCTACGAGCAGTACTTC
TRBJ1-5 . . TRBV27 CASSLRGHGNQPQHF TGTGCCAGCAGTTTACGAGGACATGGCAATCAGCCCCAGCATTTT
TRBJ1-2 once . TRBV6-1 CASSEKPDYGYTF TGTGCCAGCAGTGAAAAGCCCGACTATGGCTACACCTTC
TRBJ1-1 once TRBD1 TRBV9 CASSVGRTGDTEAFF TGTGCCAGCAGCGTAGGTAGGACAGGGGATACTGAAGCTTTCTTT
TRBJ1-2 . . TRBV15 CATSRARQLKNYGYTF TGTGCCACCAGCAGAGCCCGACAGCTGAAAAACTATGGCTACACCTTC
TRBJ2-1 . . TRBV11-3 CASSFGSRLDNEQFF TGTGCCAGCAGCTTCGGGTCCCGCCTGGACAATGAGCAGTTCTTC
TRBJ1-5 . . TRBV20-1 CSASIGVQPQHF TGCAGTGCTAGTATCGGGGTTCAGCCCCAGCATTTT
TRBJ2-2 . TRBD1 TRBV3-1/TRBV3-2 CASSPGQGWNTGELFF TGTGCCAGCAGCCCTGGACAGGGGTGGAACACCGGGGAGCTGTTTTTT
TRBJ1-1 . TRBD1 TRBV30 CAWRPQGESTEAFF TGTGCCTGGAGGCCTCAGGGGGAGAGCACTGAAGCTTTCTTT
TRBJ1-3 . . TRBV2 CASILYSGNTIYF TGTGCCAGCATTCTTTACAGTGGAAACACCATATATTTT
TRBJ2-7 . TRBD2 TRBV19 CAAGRGLGLEQYF TGTGCCGCCGGTCGGGGACTAGGGTTGGAGCAGTACTTC
TRBJ2-7 . . TRBV12-2 CASKHHYEQYF TGTGCAAGTAAGCACCACTACGAGCAGTACTTC